The 18 T cell receptor beta chains below all came from one sample that was sequenced in a study of T cell responses to AZD1222 COVID-19 vaccine. Profiling relied on immunoSEQ multiplex PCR, and the TCRdb table lists in-frame clones only, not all of them. The sample carries roughly 140,000 clones, 88% recorded once. The material sequenced was peripheral blood, taken on day 0 of AZD1222 vaccination. The receptor set was obtained from an adult in good health.

Written as DNA, the CDR3 is TGTGCCAGCAGTCCTACCGGGACAGAACTCTATGGCTACACCTTC. It translates to CASSPTGTELYGYTF. The chain couples TRBV7-2 to TRBJ1-2; 7 nucleotides match TRBD1. The CDR3 sequence is 15 residues long. V dropped 6 bases and J dropped 4; count of bases not matched to a gene: 11. Germline values: CDR1 SGHTA, CDR2 FQGNSA. Drawing the rest from reference TRBV7-2 and TRBJ1-2, the complete variable domain is GAGVSQSPSNKVTEKGKDVELRCDPISGHTALYWYRQSLGQGLEFLIYFQGNSAPDKSGLPSDRFSAERTGGSVSTLTIQRTQQEDSAVYLCASSPTGTELYGYTFGSGTRLTVV.

This chain links TRBV5-1 with TRBJ2-2; TRBD1 is a possible D gene (8 bases). Germline V gene lookup returns CDR1 SGHRS and CDR2 YFSETQ. The ends were cut back, 9 bases at V and 5 bases at J, with 20 bases in the middle. The length of the CDR3 is 15 residues. For the CDR3, the DNA is TGCGCCACTACCTCGACAGGGGAGGGGACCGGGGAGCTGTTTTTT. As protein: CATTSTGEGTGELFF. The whole variable domain, filled in from reference TRBV5-1 and TRBJ2-2, reads KAGVTQTPRYLIKTRGQQVTLSCSPISGHRSVSWYQQTPGQGLQFLFEYFSETQRNKGNFPGRFSGRQFSNSRSEMNVSTLELGDSALYLCATTSTGEGTGELFFGEGSRLTVL.

CDR3 region: CASSVVPSGRVSTGELFF. Here the CDR3 DNA reads TGTGCCAGCAGCGTAGTTCCTAGCGGGAGGGTCTCCACCGGGGAGCTGTTTTTT. The V gene is TRBV9, the J gene TRBJ2-2; 12 positions match TRBD2. Trimming took 0 bases from V and 4 from J; bases not matched to a gene: 7. The germline gives CDR1 SGDLS, CDR2 YYNGEE. This CDR3 is built from 18 residues. Full variable domain (missing parts from reference TRBV9 and TRBJ2-2): DSGVTQTPKHLITATGQRVTLRCSPRSGDLSVYWYQQSLDQGLQFLIQYYNGEERAKGNILERFSAQQFPDLHSELNLSSLELGDSALYFCASSVVPSGRVSTGELFFGEGSRLTVL.

About this clone: At the DNA level, this CDR3 is encoded by other sequences in the same sample as well. V gene TRBV28 combines with J gene TRBJ1-5; D call uncertain. CDR1 is MDHEN and CDR2 is SYDVKM in the germline V gene. The CDR3 loop spans 12 amino acids. Trimming pared 9 bases from V and 4 bases from J, leaving 10 bases between. The CDR3 protein is CASIGGNQPQHF. The CDR3 DNA follows: TGTGCCAGTATAGGAGGGAATCAGCCCCAGCATTTT.

The chain is built from TRBV15 and TRBJ2-3; D possibly corresponds to TRBD2 (7 bases). The CDR3 extends over 17 amino acids. In germline, CDR1 is LNHNV, CDR2 YYDKDF (reference sequence). V lost 5 bases and J 1 base, leaving 19 bases between the germline ends. CDR3 loop: CATSQPREGVGTDTQYF. The CDR3 DNA is TGTGCCACCAGCCAACCTAGGGAGGGGGTGGGCACAGATACGCAGTATTTT.

Details on this clone: With a much larger clone just one base away, this may be a read error. Other DNA sequences in the sample encode the same CDR3. The CDR3 region is CASSVLAGGPGAGELFF. DNA of the CDR3: TGTGCCAGCAGCGTCCTCGCGGGAGGCCCCGGGGCCGGGGAGCTGTTTTTT. The V and J genes are TRBV7-6 and TRBJ2-2; TRBD2 agrees at 8 bases. V was pared by 5 bases and J by 6 bases, with 14 bases of the junction left unmatched. The CDR3 spans 17 residues. Germline V gene data show CDR1 as SGHVS and CDR2 as FNYEAQ.

This chain links TRBV29-1 with TRBJ1-1; weak D call: TRBD1 (5 bases). This CDR3 has 12 residues. CDR1 is SQVTM and CDR2 is ANQGSEA in the germline V gene. The V end lost 3 bases, the J end lost 5 bases, and 10 bases lay between the germline ends. CDR3 loop: CSVEGGVTEAFF. The DNA of the CDR3 is TGCAGCGTTGAGGGGGGTGTGACTGAAGCTTTCTTT.

V gene TRBV18 combines with J gene TRBJ2-2; D ambiguous. The CDR3 is made up of 13 amino acids. Germline V lookup: CDR1 KGHSH, CDR2 LQKENI. The V gene lost 2 bases and the J gene lost 7 bases, with 8 bases spanning the gap. The chain's CDR3 is CASSPMGSGELFF. CDR3 coding DNA: TGTGCCAGCTCACCAATGGGCAGCGGGGAGCTGTTTTTT.

This chain connects TRBV6-5 to TRBJ1-1; D is possibly TRBD1 (5 bases). Per germline, CDR1 MNHEY and CDR2 SVGAGI. V lost 0 bases and J lost 1, with 12 bases in between. CDR3 length: 16 amino acids. CDR3 sequence (DNA): TGTGCCAGCAGTTACTCGGTTCTGGGGCAGAACACTGAAGCTTTCTTT. Its translation is CASSYSVLGQNTEAFF.

The chain links TRBV6-5 to TRBJ2-7; D is perhaps TRBD1 (5 bases). The CDR3 runs 13 residues. Germline assignment: CDR1 MNHEY and CDR2 SVGAGI. V was clipped by 8 bases and J by 3 bases, with 14 bases between them. CDR3 region: CASVDRQGYEQYF. In DNA, the CDR3 is TGTGCCAGCGTAGATAGGCAGGGCTACGAGCAGTACTTC.

This clone has only one observation. The chain combines TRBV30 with TRBJ2-3, with TRBD1 identical over 9 bases. Germline V lookup: CDR1 GTSNPN, CDR2 SVGIG (reference sequence). Trimming at V came to 2 bases and at J to 4 bases, leaving 4 bases not matched to a gene. CDR3 length: 14 amino acids. The CDR3 nucleotides read TGTGCCTGGAGTCCGGGACAGGGACCAGATACGCAGTATTTT. Protein product: CAWSPGQGPDTQYF.

This chain uses TRBV12-3 or TRBV12-4 with TRBJ2-2; perhaps TRBD1 as D (5 bases). V lost 3 bases and J 5 bases, leaving 7 bases between the germline ends. CDR3 size: 13 residues. The CDR3 here is CASSLQGTGELFF. Written as DNA, the CDR3 is TGTGCCAGCAGTTTGCAGGGAACCGGGGAGCTGTTTTTT.

The chain carries TRBV5-1 and TRBJ1-1; 10 nucleotides match TRBD1. The germline V gene encodes CDR1 SGHRS and CDR2 YFSETQ. After removal of 4 bases from V and 12 bases from J, the junction contained 18 bases not matched to a gene. The CDR3 is made up of 16 amino acids. Written as DNA, the CDR3 is TGCGCCAGCAGCCCAGATCCGGGGACAGGGGCCTCTGGGACTTTCTTT. Translating gives CASSPDPGTGASGTFF.

This clone was observed once. J is TRBJ1-1 and V is TRBV6-4, with 8 bases fitting TRBD1. This CDR3 is built from 14 residues. CDR1 is MRHNA, CDR2 SNTAGT, per germline. V shed 6 bases, J shed 2 bases, and the junction held 5 bases outside the gene matches. As DNA, the CDR3 is TGTGCCAGCAGGGTGGGACAGGACAACACTGAAGCTTTCTTT. This sequence encodes CASRVGQDNTEAFF.

The chain joins TRBV2 to TRBJ2-5; D unresolved. The CDR3 totals 12 residues. The germline V gene has CDR1 SNHLY and CDR2 FYNNEI. V shed 4 bases and J shed 3 bases, with 6 bases lying between them. The CDR3 loop is CASSGLEETQYF. The CDR3 DNA follows: TGTGCCAGCAGTGGGCTAGAAGAGACCCAGTACTTC.

The chain is built from TRBV11-2 and TRBJ1-1; D not certain. Germline CDR1 reads SGHAT; CDR2 reads FQNNGV. V lost 0 bases and J 5 bases, leaving 10 bases between the germline ends. The CDR3 is 14 amino acids. The CDR3 region has the DNA TGTGCCAGCAGCTTAGATTGGGCGGCAACTGAAGCTTTCTTT. As protein: CASSLDWAATEAFF.

The chain couples TRBV12-3 or TRBV12-4 to TRBJ1-1, with D unresolved. Trimming took off 7 bases at V and 1 base at J, with 7 bases between the two ends. This CDR3 spans 12 amino acids. In DNA form, the CDR3 reads TGTGCCAGCACCCCCAGGAACACTGAAGCTTTCTTT. This codes for CASTPRNTEAFF.

This chain links TRBV28 with TRBJ2-1; 10 bases fit TRBD2. Germline CDR1 and CDR2: MDHEN and SYDVKM. The CDR3 sequence is 21 residues long. Trimming removed 6 bases from V and 2 bases from J; junction bases left unmatched: 22. CDR3 region: CASSAYRNPASGSSTYNEQFF. CDR3 coding DNA: TGTGCCAGCAGCGCCTACAGGAATCCCGCTAGCGGGAGTTCAACCTACAATGAGCAGTTCTTC.